This T cell receptor (beta chain) was recovered during a study of beta chain features in type 1 diabetes. Study results and caveats: When Type 1 diabetes patients were examined, their TCRB CDR3s proved moderately but significantly shorter in all four CD4+ subsets.

Sampling consisted of one heparinised blood draw per donor, averaging about 116 mL. All of the sorted populations showed purity greater than 98%. Isolated RNA was reverse transcribed in full, so expressed TCRB transcripts were sequenced. Only in-frame clones appear in the TCRdb table, and some are missing; sequencing was by immunoSEQ multiplex PCR. The sample consists of over 600,000 clones, roughly 12% of them appearing once. This clone was counted between two and nine times. No antigen is known for it. CDR1 is SGHRS, CDR2 YFSETQ, per germline. Trimming left V 2 bases short and J 1 base short, with 12 bases between. The CDR3 is 15 amino acids.

The chain couples TRBV5-1 to TRBJ2-5; maybe TRBD2 (5 bases). This receptor was identified in a man in his thirties or forties with type 1 diabetes. The sequencing sample was made of naive CD4+ T cells from blood. The CDR3 nucleotides read TGCGCCAGCAGCTTAGGGCCGGACTCCCAAGAGACCCAGTACTTC. Encoded protein: CASSLGPDSQETQYF. Complete variable domain (other parts from reference TRBV5-1 and TRBJ2-5): KAGVTQTPRYLIKTRGQQVTLSCSPISGHRSVSWYQQTPGQGLQFLFEYFSETQRNKGNFPGRFSGRQFSNSRSEMNVSTLELGDSALYLCASSLGPDSQETQYFGPGTRLLVL.